Shown below are 19 T cell receptor beta chains from a single sample sequenced in a study of T cell clonality in common variable immunodeficiency. These TCRs' antigens remain unknown. The study's findings and limits: Fewer deletions and N-nucleotide insertions were reportedly seen in common variable immunodeficiency TCR beta sequences.

Sequenced by immunoSEQ multiplex PCR; TCRdb stores in-frame clones only, minus some. The data show about 21,000 clones, with none appearing a single time. What was sequenced was peripheral blood mononuclear cells. Receptors originate from a human donor with common variable immunodeficiency.

This clone was detected ten times or more. Coverage ceases 3 residues before the CDR3 finishes, and the germline J gene fills in the end. The chain uses TRBV7-2 and TRBJ2-7; 9 nucleotides match TRBD2. There are 15 residues in the CDR3. V dropped 5 bases and J dropped 3; count of bases not matched to a gene: 8. In germline, CDR1 is SGHTA, CDR2 FQGNSA. The CDR3 DNA, read in part, is TGTGCCAGCAGCGCCCACGGCGGGGGGGGCTACGAG. It codes for CASSAHGGGGYE. The full CDR3 is CASSAHGGGGYEQYF.

This clone has a count of ten or more. Read data end 3 residues before the CDR3 end; the end is taken from the germline J gene. In the same sample, other DNA sequences code for this CDR3. This chain links TRBV5-6 with TRBJ1-6; D gene uncertain. Germline assignment: CDR1 SGHDT and CDR2 YYEEEE. CDR3 length equals 14 residues. V was shortened by 5 bases and J by 9 bases, with 15 bases between the two germline ends. CDR3 DNA (partial): TGTGCCAGCAGTACCCGTCGGCAGGTTTCACCC. This sequence encodes CASSTRRQVSP. The whole CDR3 is CASSTRRQVSPLHF.

This clone was found many times. The read comes to an end 3 residues before the CDR3 does, leaving the germline J gene to fill in the end. This chain connects TRBV19 to TRBJ2-3, with TRBD2 identical over 10 bases. Germline CDR1 reads LNHDA; CDR2 reads SQIVND (reference sequence). The trim removed 4 bases at V and 1 base at J, leaving 2 bases unmatched. There are 15 residues in the CDR3. CDR3 in amino acids: CASSRTSGGTDTQYF. CDR3 DNA, as far as it was read: TGTGCCAGTAGTAGGACTAGCGGAGGCACAGATACG.

This clone was seen many times. The read falls 3 residues short of the CDR3 end, and the missing part is taken from the germline J gene. This rearrangement joins TRBV13 to TRBJ2-7; D is undetermined. Trimming left V 4 bases short and J 3 bases short, with 7 bases between. This CDR3 spans 12 amino acids. Germline V gene lookup returns CDR1 PRHDT and CDR2 FYEKMQ (reference sequence). The sequenced part of the CDR3 DNA is TGTGCCAGCAGCTCACATTACTACGAG. It yields the protein CASSSHYYE. The complete CDR3 protein is CASSSHYYEQYF.

This clone appeared many times. The observed sequence ends 3 residues before the CDR3 terminus, with the missing tail filled in from the germline J gene. The gene calls are TRBV2 and TRBJ1-1; D is ambiguous. This CDR3 has 14 residues. Germline loops: CDR1 SNHLY, CDR2 FYNNEI. V lost 4 bases and J 1 base, leaving 10 bases between the germline ends. The CDR3 is CASSVGRANTEAFF. The CDR3 bases that were read are TGTGCCAGCAGTGTTGGGCGGGCGAACACTGAA.

This clone appeared many times. The read gets to within 3 residues of the CDR3 end, and the germline J gene fills in the rest. The chain couples TRBV6-1 to TRBJ2-1; D not resolved. Trimming removed 2 bases at V and 8 bases at J, with 16 bases between. From germline, CDR1 is MNHNS and CDR2 SASEGT. There are 15 residues in the CDR3. CDR3 loop: CASSELAIPSYEQFF. Incomplete CDR3 DNA: TGTGCCAGCAGTGAACTGGCCATTCCGTCGTATGAG.

In this sample, this clone turned up many times. The CDR3 extends 3 residues past the end of the read, so its final part is completed from the germline J gene. This chain uses TRBV7-6 with TRBJ2-5, with 12 nucleotides matching TRBD1. This CDR3 is 15 amino acids long. V shed 5 bases, J shed 1 base, and the junction held 2 bases outside the gene matches. Germline CDR1 SGHVS, CDR2 FNYEAQ. The CDR3 sequence: CASSRDRGPQETQYF. CDR3 DNA (partial): TGTGCCAGCAGCCGGGACAGGGGGCCCCAAGAGACC.

This clone has a count of ten or more. The read ends 3 residues shy of where the CDR3 ends; the end is completed using the germline J gene. V is TRBV2 and J is TRBJ2-5; D not certain. The V end was cut by 5 bases, the J end by 5 bases, with 3 bases between. Looked up from germline, CDR1 is SNHLY and CDR2 is FYNNEI. The CDR3 contains 10 residues. The sequenced CDR3 bases are TGTGCCAGCAGTCGTGAGACC. This translates into CASSRET. The whole CDR3 protein reads CASSRETQYF.

This clone was seen only a few times. The read halts 3 residues ahead of the CDR3 end, with the missing end drawn from the germline J gene. This chain connects TRBV11-2 to TRBJ1-4, with TRBD1 matching over 8 bases. The V gene's germline CDR1 is SGHAT and CDR2 FQNNGV. The J segment lost 10 bases and the V segment lost 5 bases, leaving 6 bases of the junction unmatched. CDR3 length: 13 residues. The sequenced CDR3 bases are TGTGCCAGCAGCCAGCAGACAGGGGTAAAA. This codes for CASSQQTGVK. The full CDR3 is CASSQQTGVKLFF.

At least ten counts were recorded for this clone. The CDR3 end falls 3 residues outside the read, so it is completed with the germline J gene. The V and J genes are TRBV4-1 and TRBJ1-1, with D possibly matching TRBD1 (6 bases). Trimming left V 3 bases short and J 2 bases short, with 13 bases between. Germline V gene lookup returns CDR1 MGHRA and CDR2 YSYEKL. This CDR3 spans 15 amino acids. The sequenced part of the CDR3 DNA is TGCGCCAGCAGCCACCGCTGGGACATAAACACTGAA. Its translation: CASSHRWDINTE. The CDR3, in full, reads CASSHRWDINTEAFF.

This clone showed up many times. Read data end 3 residues before the CDR3 end; the end is taken from the germline J gene. The chain couples TRBV6-2 or TRBV6-3 to TRBJ2-1; 8 bases fit TRBD2. This CDR3 spans 15 amino acids. Germline assignment: CDR1 MNHEY and CDR2 SVGEGT. J lost 2 bases, V lost 5 bases, and 5 bases had no gene match. CDR3 DNA, as far as it was read: TGTGCCAGCAGTCTTTCGGGGGGGGCCTACAATGAG. Translated: CASSLSGGAYNE. In full, the CDR3 reads CASSLSGGAYNEQFF.

This clone is deemed medium-sized. The CDR3 extends 3 residues past the end of the read, so its final part is completed from the germline J gene. V and J are TRBV14 and TRBJ2-1; 12 bases agree with TRBD1. The J segment lost 9 bases and the V segment lost 4 bases, leaving 7 bases of the junction unmatched. The CDR3 contains 15 residues. The germline CDR1 and CDR2 sequences are SGHDN and FVKESK. The CDR3 bases that were read are TGTGCCAGCAGCCGACTGGGGACAGGGGGCTTTGAG. It translates to CASSRLGTGGFE. The whole CDR3 reads CASSRLGTGGFEQFF.

This clone was picked up many times. The CDR3 is CSARDTGVVETQYF. CDR3 DNA (partial): TGCAGTGCTAGAGATACGGGGGTCGTTGAGACC. The V call is TRBV20-1, the J call TRBJ2-5; TRBD2 might be the D (6 bases). The DNA ends 3 residues before the CDR3 does, and the rest of the CDR3 is filled in from the germline J gene. CDR3 size: 14 residues. V shed 0 bases and J shed 5 bases, with 13 bases lying between them. CDR1 is DFQATT and CDR2 is SNEGSKA in the germline V gene (reference sequence).

There are many counts of this clone. The read is 3 residues too short to cover the CDR3 end, so that end is filled in from the germline J gene. V usage is TRBV12-3 or TRBV12-4 and J usage is TRBJ2-7; perhaps TRBD2 as D (6 bases). V was shortened by 3 bases and J by 5 bases, with 11 bases between the two germline ends. The CDR3 has 13 amino acids. The covered CDR3 bases are TGTGCCAGCAGTTTTAGCCTAGCGAACGAG. Translated: CASSFSLANE. The whole CDR3 sequence reads CASSFSLANEQYF.

The CDR3 protein is CASSNPRAENYEQYF. The CDR3 DNA, read in part, is TGTGCCAGCAGCAATCCGAGGGCAGAGAACTACGAG. The chain links TRBV11-2 to TRBJ2-7; D perhaps matches TRBD2 (5 bases). The missing CDR3 end, 3 residues past where the read stops, is filled in from the germline J gene. Per germline, CDR1 SGHAT and CDR2 FQNNGV. The CDR3 covers 15 residues. V gave up 5 bases and J gave up 3 bases, with 17 bases separating them.

This clone has ten or more counts. The sequenced fragment ends 3 residues before the CDR3 boundary, so the rest is inferred from the germline J gene. The rearrangement uses TRBV4-2 and TRBJ2-2, with D perhaps being TRBD1 or TRBD2 (6 bases each). Germline values: CDR1 LGHNA, CDR2 YNFKEQ. The V gene lost 8 bases and the J gene lost 4 bases, with 20 bases spanning the gap. The CDR3 covers 16 residues. CDR3: CASWPGEELVTGELFF. The sequenced part of the CDR3 DNA is TGTGCCAGCTGGCCAGGGGAGGAACTTGTCACCGGGGAG.

This clone was observed many times. The sequenced part of the CDR3 DNA is TGCAGTGCTAGAGAACGCCCGACAGGGGTCTATGGC. Its translation: CSARERPTGVYG. The whole CDR3 is CSARERPTGVYGYTF. The gene calls are TRBV20-1 and TRBJ1-2, with 8 bases matching TRBD1. The read gets to within 3 residues of the CDR3 end, and the germline J gene fills in the rest. In germline, CDR1 is DFQATT, CDR2 SNEGSKA (reference sequence). Trimming removed 0 bases from V and 4 bases from J; junction bases left unmatched: 7. CDR3 length equals 15 residues.

In its sample, this clone was seen many times. With the read ending 3 residues before the CDR3 end, the germline J gene is used to fill in that end. This chain links TRBV7-2 with TRBJ1-6, with 7 bases aligning to TRBD1. V lost 3 bases, J lost 8 bases, and 7 bases stayed unmatched. The germline V gene encodes CDR1 SGHTA and CDR2 FQGNSA. The CDR3 sequence is 15 residues long. CDR3 DNA, as far as it was read: TGTGCCAGCAGCTTGGCCGGGACAGAGCATTCACCC. Its translation is CASSLAGTEHSP. The whole CDR3 sequence reads CASSLAGTEHSPLHF.

With regard to this clone: The CDR3 end lies 3 residues beyond the end of the read and is filled in from the germline J gene. The genes are TRBV19 and TRBJ1-5, with 9 bases matching TRBD1. There are 18 residues in the CDR3. The germline V gene encodes CDR1 LNHDA and CDR2 SQIVND (reference sequence). V gave up 10 bases and J gave up 7 bases; unmatched junction bases: 23. The CDR3 spells CATEIWAGTGKPKQPQHF. The DNA read from the CDR3 is TGTGCCACGGAGATTTGGGCTGGGACAGGGAAACCCAAGCAGCCC.